This entry features one T cell receptor (beta chain) sequence. The antigen is unknown. Primers used in a second PCR of about 7 to 12 cycles were a sample-barcoded 5' primer and a J-beta primer mix. Carrying 12 random nucleotides, a template-switch adaptor labeled each individual cDNA molecule. TCRdb re-called the 5' RACE reads through MiXCR, storing one row per CDR3 protein. The table lists about 1.1 million distinct CDR3 sequences, roughly two fifths of them singletons. These data come from a study of blood T cells in healthy people across ages. This CDR3 region has 17 residues. Germline-derived CDR1 and CDR2 are SGDLS and YYNGEE. Trimming took 4 bases from V and 0 from J; bases not matched to a gene: 12. Notes on the study in general: In older individuals, TCR beta diversity per million T cells was lower, falling roughly linearly with age.

The J gene is TRBJ1-2, the V gene TRBV9, with 7 bases aligning to TRBD1. This TCR was sampled from a man younger than 35 in good health. Material for sequencing was blood. The CDR3 is CASSPRVGQVTNYGYTF. The CDR3 nucleotides are TGTGCCAGCAGCCCACGTGTTGGACAGGTCACTAACTATGGCTACACCTTC.